Each of the 32 T cell receptor beta chains below was sequenced from the same sample in a study of blood T cell repertoires in COVID-19 (dated by TCRdb to about 2020). Libraries were prepared through the immunoSEQ multiplex PCR assay. TCRdb limited this immuneACCESS table to in-frame rearrangements with V and J called. A share of clones is missing; checked studies link under half to unresolved V genes, and the rest is unexplained. The sample data list under 45,000 clones, and more than 75% of these were observed just once. The ten largest clones take up about 28% of the sample. Sequencing was carried out using peripheral blood. These receptors were taken from a man older than 75 with acute or convalescent COVID-19.

This chain joins TRBV19 and TRBJ2-1; 9 bases are a match to TRBD1. CDR3 length equals 13 residues. The ends lost 8 bases at V and 5 bases at J; junction bases unmatched: 4. In germline, CDR1 is LNHDA, CDR2 SQIVND (reference sequence). Here the CDR3 reads CASGDRDNNEQFF. The CDR3 coding sequence is TGTGCCAGTGGGGACAGGGACAACAATGAGCAGTTCTTC. Supplemented by reference TRBV19 and TRBJ2-1, the full variable domain reads DGGITQSPKYLFRKEGQNVTLSCEQNLNHDAMYWYRQDPGQGLRLIYYSQIVNDFQKGDIAEGYSVSREKKESFPLTVTSAQKNPTAFYLCASGDRDNNEQFFGPGTRLTVL.

J is TRBJ2-1 and V is TRBV18, with 9 bases identical to TRBD2. Trimming took 1 base from V and 4 from J; bases not matched to a gene: 8. This CDR3 region has 17 residues. Germline V lookup: CDR1 KGHSH, CDR2 LQKENI. CDR3 protein: CASSPLTSGRLYNEQFF. The DNA for the CDR3 is TGTGCCAGCTCACCACTCACGAGCGGGAGGCTTTACAATGAGCAGTTCTTC.

This clone was seen more than once but under ten times. The gene calls are TRBV28 and TRBJ2-7; no reliable D call. V was pared by 6 bases and J by 2 bases, with 5 bases between. Per the germline V gene, CDR1 is MDHEN and CDR2 is SYDVKM. The CDR3 contains 11 residues. DNA for the CDR3: TGTGCCAGCAGCGACACCTACGAGCAGTACTTC. This gives the protein CASSDTYEQYF.

The gene calls are TRBV6-6 and TRBJ2-7, with D possibly being TRBD1 (6 bases). CDR3 length equals 12 residues. V was cut by 2 bases and J by 5 bases, with 7 bases left in between. Germline loops: CDR1 MNHNY, CDR2 SVGAGI (reference sequence). This CDR3 reads CASSYKGDEQYF. The CDR3 nucleotides are TGTGCCAGCAGTTACAAGGGGGACGAGCAGTACTTC.

The chain combines TRBV19 with TRBJ2-1, with 9 bases identical to TRBD2. The CDR3 extends over 14 amino acids. Losses at the gene ends were 4 bases for V and 7 bases for J; bases not matched to a gene: 5. Germline V gene lookup returns CDR1 LNHDA and CDR2 SQIVND (reference sequence). Here the CDR3 reads CASSSGGAGNEQFF. As DNA, the CDR3 is TGTGCCAGTAGTAGCGGGGGGGCCGGTAATGAGCAGTTCTTC.

The rearrangement joins TRBV6-5 to TRBJ1-2; D not certain. The CDR3 sequence is 15 residues long. Per germline, CDR1 MNHEY and CDR2 SVGAGI. Trimming shortened V by 4 bases and J by 3 bases, and 15 bases separated the two germline ends. The DNA for the CDR3 is TGTGCCAGCAGTTCTTGGGAAGTCGGGGACTATGGCTACACCTTC. Translating gives CASSSWEVGDYGYTF.

The rearrangement joins TRBV6-6 to TRBJ1-3; 8 bases align to TRBD1. V lost 6 bases to trimming and J lost 4 bases; unmatched junction nucleotides: 8. This CDR3 has 15 residues. Per the germline V gene, CDR1 is MNHNY and CDR2 is SVGAGI (reference sequence). The CDR3 spells CASSSQGGYGNTIYF. The CDR3 nucleotides read TGTGCCAGCAGCTCACAGGGGGGTTACGGAAACACCATATATTTT.

The genes are TRBV6-5 and TRBJ2-4; D is perhaps TRBD1 (6 bases). Germline CDR1 MNHEY, CDR2 SVGAGI. The CDR3 totals 13 residues. V was shortened by 6 bases and J by 6 bases, with 12 bases between the two germline ends. CDR3 DNA: TGTGCCAGCAGCCCCCAGGGGATAAACATTCAGTACTTC. Its translation: CASSPQGINIQYF.

This clone was counted a few times. The chain couples TRBV27 to TRBJ2-7; 8 bases line up with TRBD1. Unmatched junction bases numbered 9, after V lost 5 bases and J lost 6 bases. CDR1 is MNHEY and CDR2 is SMNVEV in the germline V gene (reference sequence). The CDR3 has 14 residues. This chain's CDR3 is CASSLGTGGSEQYF. For the CDR3, the DNA is TGTGCCAGCAGTCTCGGGACAGGCGGGTCCGAGCAGTACTTC.

The CDR3, as DNA: TGTGCCAGCACCCCGAGGGAGGGAGGGGAGACCCAGTACTTC. Translating it yields CASTPREGGETQYF. This chain connects TRBV5-5 to TRBJ2-5; TRBD2 aligns across 7 bases. CDR3 length: 14 amino acids. CDR1 is SGHKS, CDR2 YYEKEE, per germline (reference sequence). V lost 6 bases and J lost 5; bases outside the gene matches: 10.

This chain uses TRBV2 with TRBJ2-2, with D perhaps matching TRBD2 (6 bases). CDR3 length equals 14 residues. CDR1 SNHLY and CDR2 FYNNEI come from the germline V gene. The V gene lost 4 bases and the J gene lost 4 bases, with 10 bases spanning the gap. The CDR3 nucleotides are TGTGCCAGCAGTGGCGGGACCCTCACCGGGGAGCTGTTTTTT. Protein sequence: CASSGGTLTGELFF. Filled out from reference TRBV2 and TRBJ2-2, the complete variable domain reads EPEVTQTPSHQVTQMGQEVILRCVPISNHLYFYWYRQILGQKVEFLVSFYNNEISEKSEIFDDQFSVERPDGSNFTLKIRSTKLEDSAMYFCASSGGTLTGELFFGEGSRLTVL.

The rearrangement uses TRBV30 and TRBJ2-1; weak D call: TRBD1 (5 bases). This CDR3 spans 11 amino acids. The germline CDR1 and CDR2 sequences are GTSNPN and SVGIG (reference sequence). Between the trimmed V and J ends, which lost 4 bases and 10 bases, there was a span of 11 bases. CDR3 bases: TGTGCCTGGACAGGGTCCGAGGAGCAGTTCTTC. Encoded protein: CAWTGSEEQFF.

This clone is categorized as medium-sized. This chain connects TRBV27 to TRBJ2-5, with 13 bases identical to TRBD2. V shed 6 bases, J shed 1 base, and the junction held 2 bases outside the gene matches. Germline values: CDR1 MNHEY, CDR2 SMNVEV (reference sequence). This CDR3 is 15 amino acids long. The chain's CDR3 is CASSRLAGGQETQYF. Here the CDR3 DNA reads TGTGCCAGCAGCCGACTAGCGGGGGGCCAAGAGACCCAGTACTTC.

This clone was counted only a few times. The V gene is TRBV10-3, the J gene TRBJ1-6; 7 positions agree with TRBD1. The CDR3 runs 14 residues. With V trimmed by 6 bases and J by 10 bases, 9 bases remained unmatched. Germline V gene lookup returns CDR1 ENHRY and CDR2 SYGVKD. The CDR3 nucleotides are TGTGCCATCAGCGCCGACAGGGACGGCTCACCCCTCCACTTT. Its translation is CAISADRDGSPLHF.

The chain has TRBV5-1 and TRBJ2-3; a weak D match, TRBD2 (6 bases). Germline-derived CDR1 and CDR2 are SGHRS and YFSETQ. This CDR3 has 16 amino acids. V was cut by 0 bases and J by 0 bases, with 11 bases left in between. As DNA, the CDR3 is TGCGCCAGCAGCTTGGGGGGCGGGGTGAGCACAGATACGCAGTATTTT. It is translated as CASSLGGGVSTDTQYF.

Regarding this clone: One end of the junction is discordant with germline, which a read error may explain. This chain connects TRBV7-8 to TRBJ1-2; weak D call: TRBD1 (5 bases). The CDR3 length is 13 residues. CDR1 and CDR2 (germline): SGHVS, FQNEAQ. CDR3 sequence: CASSLGIDSPINF. In DNA, the CDR3 is TGTGCCAGCAGCTTAGGAATCGACAGCCCAATCAACTTC.

The V and J genes are TRBV5-1 and TRBJ2-1, with 10 bases lining up with TRBD2. The CDR3 consists of 15 residues. Germline-derived CDR1 and CDR2 are SGHRS and YFSETQ. V was clipped by 4 bases and J by 6 bases; unmatched bases: 7. The DNA for the CDR3 is TGCGCCAGCAGCCACGTAGCGGGAGGTGGCAATGAGCAGTTCTTC. Protein: CASSHVAGGGNEQFF.

This chain joins TRBV9 and TRBJ1-2, with a weak D call TRBD1 (5 bases). The V and J ends lost 1 base and 4 bases respectively, with 14 bases between them. CDR3 size: 15 residues. Germline-derived CDR1 and CDR2 are SGDLS and YYNGEE. This chain's CDR3 is CASSVSQGFSYGYTF. The CDR3 DNA reads TGTGCCAGCAGCGTAAGTCAGGGATTCAGCTATGGCTACACCTTC.

This clone came up once. V and J are TRBV2 and TRBJ2-5; a weak D match, TRBD1 (6 bases). V lost 5 bases and J 2 bases, leaving 12 bases between the germline ends. The CDR3 runs 14 residues. Germline CDR1 reads SNHLY; CDR2 reads FYNNEI. CDR3 bases: TGTGCCAGCAGTATCAGGGGAGCGCAAGAGACCCAGTACTTC. Translating it yields CASSIRGAQETQYF.

The chain carries TRBV5-5 and TRBJ2-2, with 9 bases that match TRBD1. Losses at the gene ends were 3 bases for V and 4 bases for J; bases not matched to a gene: 7. The CDR3 is made up of 16 amino acids. Germline assignment: CDR1 SGHKS and CDR2 YYEKEE (reference sequence). The CDR3 loop is CASSSKQGASTGELFF. The CDR3 DNA sequence: TGTGCCAGCAGCTCCAAACAGGGGGCTAGCACCGGGGAGCTGTTTTTT.

About this clone itself: This may come from a read error, since a much larger clone is one base off. Other DNA sequences of this sample code for an identical CDR3. CDR3 DNA sequence: TGTGCCAGCAGTTACCCCAGTGTAAACACTGAAGCTTTCTTT. Translating it yields CASSYPSVNTEAFF. The chain combines TRBV6-6 with TRBJ1-1; no firm D call. Trimming cost V 2 bases and J 2 bases, with 9 bases left between them. Germline CDR1 MNHNY, CDR2 SVGAGI (reference sequence). This CDR3 has 14 residues.

The chain is built from TRBV5-1 and TRBJ2-7, with 7 bases lining up with TRBD2. The CDR3 extends over 12 amino acids. J gave up 5 bases and V 7 bases, and 6 bases lay outside the gene matches. The germline CDR1 and CDR2 sequences are SGHRS and YFSETQ. The CDR3 DNA sequence: TGCGCCAGCGCGCGGGAGAGCCACGAGCAGTACTTC. Protein product: CASARESHEQYF. The whole variable domain, remainder taken from reference TRBV5-1 and TRBJ2-7, is KAGVTQTPRYLIKTRGQQVTLSCSPISGHRSVSWYQQTPGQGLQFLFEYFSETQRNKGNFPGRFSGRQFSNSRSEMNVSTLELGDSALYLCASARESHEQYFGPGTRLTVT.

The chain carries TRBV27 and TRBJ2-5, with a possible D match to TRBD2 (5 bases). Per the germline V gene, CDR1 is MNHEY and CDR2 is SMNVEV (reference sequence). V gave up 5 bases and J gave up 5 bases, with 18 bases separating them. The CDR3 length is 15 residues. The chain's CDR3 is CASSPRRAMGETQYF. The CDR3 bases are TGTGCCAGCAGTCCCCGGCGGGCCATGGGGGAGACCCAGTACTTC.

This clone was observed a few times. The chain joins TRBV6-5 to TRBJ1-2; perhaps TRBD1 as D (6 bases). The CDR3 spans 13 residues. The V gene's germline CDR1 is MNHEY and CDR2 SVGAGI. V was shortened by 5 bases and J by 4 bases, with 11 bases between the two germline ends. The CDR3 loop reads CASSTTDSYGYTF. For the CDR3, the DNA is TGTGCCAGCAGTACCACGGACAGCTATGGCTACACCTTC.

J is TRBJ2-2 and V is TRBV18; D is uncertain. Germline CDR1 reads KGHSH; CDR2 reads LQKENI. V was shortened by 3 bases and J by 3 bases, with 5 bases between the two germline ends. This CDR3 is built from 13 residues. The CDR3 coding sequence is TGTGCCAGCTCACCTCAGGACACCGGGGAGCTGTTTTTT. Encoded protein: CASSPQDTGELFF.

The rearrangement uses TRBV6-5 and TRBJ2-1; TRBD1 agrees at 7 bases. The CDR3 has 15 amino acids. V trimming: 0 bases; J trimming: 8 bases; junction bases outside the gene matches: 7. CDR1 is MNHEY, CDR2 SVGAGI, per germline. The CDR3, as DNA: TGTGCCAGCAGTTACTCGACAGGGTCGGTGGATGAGCAGTTCTTC. Translated: CASSYSTGSVDEQFF.

J is TRBJ1-6 and V is TRBV5-1, with D unresolved. This CDR3 is 16 amino acids long. The ends were cut back, 3 bases at V and 0 bases at J, with 10 bases in the middle. Germline CDR1 reads SGHRS; CDR2 reads YFSETQ. Written as DNA, the CDR3 is TGCGCCAGCAGCTCGGACGGGAGCTCCTATAATTCACCCCTCCACTTT. Protein sequence: CASSSDGSSYNSPLHF.

The chain recombines TRBV30 with TRBJ1-6; unclear D gene. Trimming shortened V by 2 bases and J by 4 bases, and 6 bases separated the two germline ends. The CDR3 extends over 13 amino acids. The germline V gene has CDR1 GTSNPN and CDR2 SVGIG (reference sequence). The CDR3 DNA reads TGTGCCTGGAGTAAACAGTATAATTCACCCCTCCACTTT. It is translated as CAWSKQYNSPLHF.

The V gene is TRBV28, the J gene TRBJ1-2; TRBD1 matches at 8 bases. Germline loops: CDR1 MDHEN, CDR2 SYDVKM. CDR3 size: 13 residues. With V trimmed by 5 bases and J by 8 bases, 7 bases remained unmatched. The CDR3, as DNA: TGTGCCAGCAGTATGGACAGGGTAAGAGGCTACACCTTC. Protein: CASSMDRVRGYTF.

This chain joins TRBV4-1 and TRBJ2-2; TRBD1 matches 8 bases. Germline loops: CDR1 MGHRA, CDR2 YSYEKL. This CDR3 is 19 amino acids long. J was trimmed by 6 bases and V by 2 bases; bases with no gene match: 17. Here the CDR3 DNA reads TGCGCCAGCAGCCAACCTAAACTGGGGGGACAGGCCCAGTCCGGGGAGCTGTTTTTT. Translating gives CASSQPKLGGQAQSGELFF.

The rearrangement joins TRBV15 to TRBJ2-7; 8 bases match TRBD1. Trimming cost V 4 bases and J 4 bases; bases outside gene matches: 9. The germline gives CDR1 LNHNV, CDR2 YYDKDF (reference sequence). The CDR3 has 15 residues. The CDR3 coding sequence is TGTGCCACCAGCACAGGGGGCCAGCAGGTTTACGAGCAGTACTTC. Its protein product is CATSTGGQQVYEQYF.

The chain couples TRBV21-1 to TRBJ1-2. TRBV21-1 has pseudogene status. The CDR3 is 17 amino acids. The CDR3 nucleotides read TGTGCCAGCAGCAAAGCGTGGTCGGCGGGGGAAGTCTATGGCTACACCTTC. Translating it yields CASSKAWSAGEVYGYTF.